This passage covers 19 T cell receptor beta chains from one sample sequenced in a study of spatial heterogeneity in lung cancer. Specified time point: sample taken at primary tumor resection. Using its own MiXCR run on the 5' RACE reads, TCRdb lists one record per CDR3 protein. The profile shows some 100,000 distinct CDR3 sequences, roughly 12% of them singletons. The sample in question was PBMCs, obtained at surgery. Receptor source: a male donor with early-stage non-small cell lung cancer.

This clonotype was found a few times. In DNA, the CDR3 is TGTGCCAGCGGAGGACAGGGCTATCAGCCCCAGCATTTT. Protein sequence: CASGGQGYQPQHF. The chain recombines TRBV2 with TRBJ1-5; 8 bases agree with TRBD1. Trimming removed 8 bases from V and 5 bases from J; junction bases left unmatched: 5. Per germline, CDR1 SNHLY and CDR2 FYNNEI. The CDR3 is 13 amino acids.

This clonotype has just a few counts. The chain joins TRBV6-2 or TRBV6-3 to TRBJ1-2; unclear D gene. The ends were cut back, 0 bases at V and 4 bases at J, with 12 bases in the middle. CDR1 and CDR2 (germline): MNHEY, SVGEGT. This CDR3 spans 15 amino acids. CDR3 in DNA: TGTGCCAGCAGTTACTCGAATCGCGGAGCCTATGGCTACACCTTC. It encodes CASSYSNRGAYGYTF.

This clonotype was seen a handful of times. The chain recombines TRBV6-2 or TRBV6-3 with TRBJ1-5; perhaps TRBD1 as D (6 bases). The CDR3 is made up of 14 amino acids. Germline V CDR1 and CDR2: MNHEY, SVGEGT. With 0 bases removed from V and 15 bases from J, the gap between germline ends came to 18 bases. The CDR3 loop reads CASSYSWRGSVPHF. The CDR3 DNA follows: TGTGCCAGCAGTTACTCGTGGAGGGGGAGCGTACCGCATTTT.

This clonotype was detected a few times. This sequence joins TRBV7-2 and TRBJ2-7, with D tentatively TRBD1 or TRBD2 (5 bases each). Germline CDR1 reads SGHTA; CDR2 reads FQGNSA. Trimming stripped 5 bases from V and 6 bases from J, with 14 bases between. The CDR3 has 13 amino acids. This chain's CDR3 is CASSTHPGSEQYF. The CDR3 DNA reads TGTGCCAGCAGCACCCACCCAGGGAGCGAGCAGTACTTC.

There are a few counts of this clonotype. The chain is built from TRBV7-8 and TRBJ1-5; 7 positions agree with TRBD1. The CDR3 is 13 residues long. CDR1 is SGHVS, CDR2 FQNEAQ, per germline. J was trimmed by 10 bases and V by 2 bases; bases with no gene match: 5. CDR3 sequence (DNA): TGTGCCAGCAGCTTAACAGGGGAGGGACCCCAGCATTTT. It encodes CASSLTGEGPQHF.

In its sample, this clonotype was seen a few times. The genes are TRBV6-6 and TRBJ2-3, with D possibly matching TRBD1 (7 bases). CDR1 is MNHNY and CDR2 is SVGAGI in the germline V gene (reference sequence). CDR3 size: 14 residues. Trimming removed 10 bases at V and 2 bases at J, with 16 bases between. CDR3 DNA sequence: TGTGCCATCCAGGGGGGACCCAACACAGATACGCAGTATTTT. It specifies CAIQGGPNTDTQYF.

There are many counts of this clonotype. CDR3 residues: CASSRAQGNEQYF. The CDR3 DNA reads as TGTGCCAGCAGCCGTGCGCAGGGGAACGAGCAGTACTTC. The V call is TRBV4-2, the J call TRBJ2-7, with D tentatively TRBD1 (6 bases). V was pared by 4 bases and J by 5 bases, with 12 bases between. The CDR3 totals 13 residues. CDR1 and CDR2 from the germline V gene are LGHNA and YNFKEQ.

Written as DNA, the CDR3 is TGTGCCAGCAGCTTTCAAGGCGGGACTTCTCAAGAGCAGTACTTC. Translated: CASSFQGGTSQEQYF. The gene calls are TRBV7-2 and TRBJ2-7; possibly TRBD2 for D (6 bases). The CDR3 is 15 residues long. V was cut by 3 bases and J by 7 bases, with 19 bases left in between. The V gene's germline CDR1 is SGHTA and CDR2 FQGNSA.

The chain's CDR3 is CASSLGGPADTQYF. Here the CDR3 DNA reads TGTGCCAGCTCCCTCGGGGGGCCAGCAGATACGCAGTATTTT. V usage is TRBV25-1 and J usage is TRBJ2-3, with a weak D call TRBD2 (7 bases). Trimming stripped 8 bases from V and 4 bases from J, with 16 bases between. The CDR3 consists of 14 residues. Germline CDR1 and CDR2: MGHDK and SYGVNS.

V gene TRBV18 combines with J gene TRBJ1-2, with TRBD1 matching 8 bases. V lost 3 bases and J lost 4; bases outside the gene matches: 10. CDR1 and CDR2 (germline): KGHSH, LQKENI. The CDR3 is 16 amino acids. CDR3 protein: CASSPTNLDRGYGYTF. The CDR3 bases are TGTGCCAGCTCACCGACTAACTTAGACAGGGGCTATGGCTACACCTTC. The full variable domain, rest sourced from reference TRBV18 and TRBJ1-2, is NAGVMQNPRHLVRRRGQEARLRCSPMKGHSHVYWYRQLPEEGLKFMVYLQKENIIDESGMPKERFSAEFPKEGPSILRIQQVVRGDSAAYFCASSPTNLDRGYGYTFGSGTRLTVV.

This clonotype was recorded many times. V and J are TRBV12-3 or TRBV12-4 and TRBJ2-7, with 11 bases fitting TRBD1. Trimming cost V 3 bases and J 7 bases; bases outside gene matches: 2. CDR3 length equals 13 residues. The CDR3 nucleotides are TGTGCCAGCAGTTTGGGGACAGGGGGAGAGCAGTACTTC. Its protein is CASSLGTGGEQYF.

This clonotype was picked up many times. The J gene is TRBJ2-7, the V gene TRBV7-8; tentative D call: TRBD1 (5 bases). V lost 5 bases, J lost 3 bases, and 17 bases lay in between. CDR1 and CDR2 (germline): SGHVS, FQNEAQ. The CDR3 covers 15 residues. The CDR3, as DNA: TGTGCCAGCAGCCAATTCGTAGGGGTATTCTACGAGCAGTACTTC. This translates into CASSQFVGVFYEQYF. The full variable domain, rest sourced from reference TRBV7-8 and TRBJ2-7, is GAGVSQSPRYKVAKRGQDVALRCDPISGHVSLFWYQQALGQGPEFLTYFQNEAQLDKSGLPSDRFFAERPEGSVSTLKIQRTQQEDSAVYLCASSQFVGVFYEQYFGPGTRLTVT.

V and J are TRBV9 and TRBJ2-5; D gene ambiguous. This CDR3 region has 15 residues. V lost 3 bases and J 2 bases, leaving 14 bases between the germline ends. Germline V lookup: CDR1 SGDLS, CDR2 YYNGEE. The CDR3 DNA is TGTGCCAGCAGCGGACACGTGGGTTTTCAAGAGACCCAGTACTTC. Its protein is CASSGHVGFQETQYF.

This clonotype was recorded many times. The J gene is TRBJ2-3, the V gene TRBV28; tentative D call: TRBD2 (5 bases). V was clipped by 3 bases and J by 3 bases, with 7 bases between them. CDR3 length: 13 residues. Germline CDR1 is MDHEN and CDR2 is SYDVKM. CDR3 residues: CASSLGETDTQYF. In DNA, the CDR3 is TGTGCCAGCAGTTTGGGAGAGACAGATACGCAGTATTTT.

This clonotype came up a few times. This sequence joins TRBV7-9 and TRBJ2-5; 11 bases map to TRBD2. Germline V gene sequence: CDR1 SEHNR, CDR2 FQNEAQ (reference sequence). The CDR3 runs 15 residues. Trimming cost V 1 base and J 4 bases; bases outside gene matches: 2. CDR3 DNA: TGTGCCAGCAGCTTAGACGGACTAGCGGGAGAGACCCAGTACTTC. Amino acids: CASSLDGLAGETQYF.

This clonotype was seen more than once but under ten times. The genes are TRBV20-1 and TRBJ2-5; D ambiguous. The length of the CDR3 is 12 residues. V lost 3 bases, J lost 3 bases, and 8 bases lay in between. The germline CDR1 and CDR2 sequences are DFQATT and SNEGSKA (reference sequence). The CDR3 here is CSASPREETQYF. CDR3 DNA: TGCAGTGCTAGTCCACGGGAAGAGACCCAGTACTTC.

The chain joins TRBV7-2 to TRBJ2-3; TRBD2 matches at 10 bases. This CDR3 region has 16 residues. Germline V lookup: CDR1 SGHTA, CDR2 FQGNSA. Trimming took 7 bases from V and 0 from J; bases not matched to a gene: 7. CDR3 nucleotide sequence: TGTGCCAGCAACTCGAGGACTAGCGGTAGCACAGATACGCAGTATTTT. Encoded protein: CASNSRTSGSTDTQYF.

This clonotype was seen many times. CDR3 nucleotide sequence: TGTGCCAGTCGCACGGGGGCAGCTGGGGCCAACGTCCTGACTTTC. Protein product: CASRTGAAGANVLTF. V gene TRBV19 combines with J gene TRBJ2-6, with D perhaps assigned TRBD1 or TRBD2 (6 bases each). Germline CDR1 and CDR2: LNHDA and SQIVND (reference sequence). The CDR3 runs 15 residues. Trimming cost V 8 bases and J 2 bases, with 13 bases left between them.

The chain combines TRBV7-9 with TRBJ1-1, with D unclear. The CDR3 runs 10 residues. The V and J ends lost 7 bases and 4 bases respectively, with 4 bases between them. Germline lookup yields CDR1 SEHNR and CDR2 FQNEAQ (reference sequence). DNA of the CDR3: TGTGCCAGCATGAGCACTGAAGCTTTCTTT. Its protein product is CASMSTEAFF.